This T cell receptor (beta chain) was sequenced for a study of T cells after yellow fever vaccination. Turning to the study itself: For low cell numbers, libraries were made with SMART-Seq v4 Ultra Low Input.

Notes on the study in general: Highly abundant clonotypes carried over from the bulk population could end up in FACS-sorted repertoires as contaminants.

Germline V CDR1 and CDR2: SGHRS, YFSETQ. V was pared by 3 bases and J by 4 bases, with 7 bases of the junction left unmatched. This CDR3 contains 15 residues. With respect to this clonotype: What it binds is not known.

The TCR cDNA carried a universal primer site and UMIs from 5'RACE template switching. TCRdb called the 5' RACE reads again in MiXCR, with one record for every CDR3 protein. Of 250,000 to 350,000 distinct CDR3 sequences listed, around 6.8% are singletons. V is TRBV5-1 and J is TRBJ2-1; 7 nucleotides align to TRBD2. The sample in question was PBMCs, obtained about 41 days after the first yellow fever vaccination. This TCR was recovered from a man between 18 and 29 years old who received the YFV17D yellow fever vaccine. The CDR3 sequence: CASSSRGGGYNEQFF. For the CDR3, the DNA is TGCGCCAGCAGCTCCCGGGGCGGGGGTTACAATGAGCAGTTCTTC.